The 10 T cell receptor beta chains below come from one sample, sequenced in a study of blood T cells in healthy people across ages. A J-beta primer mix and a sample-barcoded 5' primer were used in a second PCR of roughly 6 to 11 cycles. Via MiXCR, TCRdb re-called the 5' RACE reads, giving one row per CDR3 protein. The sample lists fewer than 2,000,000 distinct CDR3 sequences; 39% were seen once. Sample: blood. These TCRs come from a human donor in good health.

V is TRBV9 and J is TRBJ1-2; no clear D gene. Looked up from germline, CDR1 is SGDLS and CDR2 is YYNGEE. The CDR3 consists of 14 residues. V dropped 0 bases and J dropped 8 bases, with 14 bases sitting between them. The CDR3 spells CASSVDPSRPGYTF. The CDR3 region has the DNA TGTGCCAGCAGCGTAGATCCCTCCAGGCCCGGCTACACCTTC.

The chain's CDR3 is CASGLTDLKSHNEQFF. The CDR3 bases are TGTGCTAGTGGTTTGACGGACTTAAAGTCCCACAATGAGCAGTTCTTC. The chain carries TRBV12-5 and TRBJ2-1; possible D gene TRBD2, 5 bases. Trimming took off 2 bases at V and 5 bases at J, with 16 bases between the two ends. The germline gives CDR1 LGHNT, CDR2 FRNRAP. CDR3 length: 16 amino acids.

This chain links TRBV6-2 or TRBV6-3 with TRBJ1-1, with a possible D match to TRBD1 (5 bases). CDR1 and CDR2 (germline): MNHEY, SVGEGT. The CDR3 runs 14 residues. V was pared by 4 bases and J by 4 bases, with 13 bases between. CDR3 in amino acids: CASSSSGQATEAFF. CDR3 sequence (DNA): TGTGCCAGCAGTTCCTCAGGGCAGGCCACTGAAGCTTTCTTT.

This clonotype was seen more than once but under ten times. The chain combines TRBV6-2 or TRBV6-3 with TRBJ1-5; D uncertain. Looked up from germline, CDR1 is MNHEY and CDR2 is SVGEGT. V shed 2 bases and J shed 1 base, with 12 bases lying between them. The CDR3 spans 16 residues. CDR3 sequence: CASSYPLRASNQPQHF. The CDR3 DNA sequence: TGTGCCAGCAGTTACCCTTTGAGGGCGAGCAATCAGCCCCAGCATTTT.

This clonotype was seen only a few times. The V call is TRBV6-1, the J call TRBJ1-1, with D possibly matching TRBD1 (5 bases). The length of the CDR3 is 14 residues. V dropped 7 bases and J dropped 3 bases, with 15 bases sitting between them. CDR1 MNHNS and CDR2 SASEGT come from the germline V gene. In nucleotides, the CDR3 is TGTGCCAGCAACTTGGGCCCGGGGGACACTGAAGCTTTCTTT. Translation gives CASNLGPGDTEAFF.

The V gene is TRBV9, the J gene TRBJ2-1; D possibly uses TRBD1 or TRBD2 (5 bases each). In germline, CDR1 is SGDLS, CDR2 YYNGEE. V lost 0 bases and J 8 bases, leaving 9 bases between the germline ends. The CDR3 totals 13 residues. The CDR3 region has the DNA TGTGCCAGCAGCGTAGGTGAGGGACATGAGCAGTTCTTC. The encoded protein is CASSVGEGHEQFF.

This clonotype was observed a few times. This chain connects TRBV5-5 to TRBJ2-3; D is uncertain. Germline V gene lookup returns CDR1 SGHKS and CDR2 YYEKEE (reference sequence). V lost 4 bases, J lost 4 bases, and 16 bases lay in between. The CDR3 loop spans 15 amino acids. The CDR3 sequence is CASSRSITIADTQYF. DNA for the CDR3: TGTGCCAGCAGCCGTTCCATAACCATAGCAGATACGCAGTATTTT.

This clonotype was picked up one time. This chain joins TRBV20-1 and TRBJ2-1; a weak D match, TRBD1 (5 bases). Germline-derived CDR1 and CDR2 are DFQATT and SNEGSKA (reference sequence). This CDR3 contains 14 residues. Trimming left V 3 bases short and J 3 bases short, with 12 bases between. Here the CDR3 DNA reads TGCAGTGCTAGGGCCAAAGGGGTCTACAATGAGCAGTTCTTC. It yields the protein CSARAKGVYNEQFF.

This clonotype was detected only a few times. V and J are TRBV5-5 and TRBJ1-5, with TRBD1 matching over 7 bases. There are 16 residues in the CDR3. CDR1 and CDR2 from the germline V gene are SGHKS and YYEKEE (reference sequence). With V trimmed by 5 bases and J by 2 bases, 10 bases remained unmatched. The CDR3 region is CASSYTGVGGNQPQHF. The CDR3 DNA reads TGTGCCAGCAGTTATACAGGGGTCGGGGGCAATCAGCCCCAGCATTTT.

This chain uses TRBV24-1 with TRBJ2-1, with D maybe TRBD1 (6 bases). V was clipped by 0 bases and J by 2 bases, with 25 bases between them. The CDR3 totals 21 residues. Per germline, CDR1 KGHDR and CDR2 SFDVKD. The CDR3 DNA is TGTGCCACCAGTGATTTGCGTCCCCCAACAGGGAACCGAAGCGCCTACAATGAGCAGTTCTTC. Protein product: CATSDLRPPTGNRSAYNEQFF.